The 18 T cell receptor beta chains below come from one sample, sequenced in a study of blood T cell repertoires in COVID-19. Sequenced by immunoSEQ multiplex PCR; TCRdb stores in-frame clones only, minus some. Of tens of thousands of clones listed, 90% to 95% are singletons. The specimen was peripheral blood. Receptors originate from a man in his 60s with acute or convalescent COVID-19.

CDR3 region: CSVGWTGMNTEAFF. The CDR3, as DNA: TGCAGCGTTGGTTGGACAGGGATGAACACTGAAGCTTTCTTT. The rearrangement uses TRBV29-1 and TRBJ1-1; 8 nucleotides match TRBD1. CDR3 length: 14 amino acids. V was clipped by 4 bases and J by 0 bases; unmatched bases: 4. The V gene's germline CDR1 is SQVTM and CDR2 ANQGSEA.

V usage is TRBV18 and J usage is TRBJ2-3, with a weak D call TRBD1 (6 bases). Trimming removed 6 bases at V and 2 bases at J, with 18 bases between. Germline-derived CDR1 and CDR2 are KGHSH and LQKENI. This CDR3 comprises 16 residues. This CDR3 reads CASSPLGAGVTDTQYF. The CDR3 coding sequence is TGTGCCAGCTCTCCCCTAGGTGCAGGGGTCACAGATACGCAGTATTTT.

CDR3 residues: CASRSGQGVYGYTF. For the CDR3, the DNA is TGTGCCAGCAGGTCGGGACAGGGGGTCTATGGCTACACCTTC. The chain combines TRBV6-6 with TRBJ1-2, with 11 positions matching TRBD1. Unmatched junction bases numbered 4, after V lost 6 bases and J lost 4 bases. CDR3 length equals 14 residues. Germline CDR1 is MNHNY and CDR2 is SVGAGI (reference sequence).

The chain links TRBV9 to TRBJ2-5; 11 positions match TRBD2. Germline loops: CDR1 SGDLS, CDR2 YYNGEE. CDR3 length equals 14 residues. V lost 3 bases and J lost 5; bases outside the gene matches: 3. The CDR3 is CASSAGTSGETQYF. For the CDR3, the DNA is TGTGCCAGCAGCGCCGGGACTAGCGGCGAGACCCAGTACTTC.

V usage is TRBV7-8 and J usage is TRBJ2-7; possibly TRBD1 for D (6 bases). Trimming took off 5 bases at V and 3 bases at J, with 17 bases between the two ends. This CDR3 region has 15 residues. The germline gives CDR1 SGHVS, CDR2 FQNEAQ. CDR3 in amino acids: CASSTPDRSFYEQYF. In DNA form, the CDR3 reads TGTGCCAGCAGCACCCCCGACAGGTCCTTCTACGAGCAGTACTTC.

V is TRBV13 and J is TRBJ2-6, with a possible D match to TRBD1 (6 bases). The CDR3 is 17 residues long. Deletions cut 5 bases from V and 2 bases from J, with 16 bases between. Germline CDR1 reads PRHDT; CDR2 reads FYEKMQ (reference sequence). This CDR3 is CASSVLTGPPGANVLTF. Here the CDR3 DNA reads TGTGCCAGCAGCGTCCTAACAGGGCCGCCTGGGGCCAACGTCCTGACTTTC.

The CDR3 DNA is TGTGCCAGCTCACTCTCCGGGACAGGGGTAACTAATGAAAAACTGTTTTTT. As protein: CASSLSGTGVTNEKLFF. V and J are TRBV18 and TRBJ1-4; TRBD1 matches at 10 bases. The germline V gene encodes CDR1 KGHSH and CDR2 LQKENI. The CDR3 runs to 17 residues. V shed 4 bases and J 1 base; nucleotides not matched to a gene: 6. The complete variable domain, with remaining parts taken from reference TRBV18 and TRBJ1-4, reads NAGVMQNPRHLVRRRGQEARLRCSPMKGHSHVYWYRQLPEEGLKFMVYLQKENIIDESGMPKERFSAEFPKEGPSILRIQQVVRGDSAAYFCASSLSGTGVTNEKLFFGSGTQLSVL.

J is TRBJ2-5 and V is TRBV13; 9 nucleotides agree with TRBD2. V shed 2 bases, J shed 6 bases, and the junction held 10 bases outside the gene matches. Germline CDR1 is PRHDT and CDR2 is FYEKMQ (reference sequence). The CDR3 is made up of 16 amino acids. CDR3 region: CASSLRREGQRKTQYF. In DNA, the CDR3 is TGTGCCAGCAGCTTACGGCGGGAGGGCCAACGGAAGACCCAGTACTTC.

The chain joins TRBV27 to TRBJ1-2; 9 nucleotides match TRBD1. In germline, CDR1 is MNHEY, CDR2 SMNVEV (reference sequence). CDR3 length: 14 amino acids. J gave up 2 bases and V 6 bases, and 4 bases lay outside the gene matches. In DNA, the CDR3 is TGTGCCAGCAGCCCCGACAGGGGGAACTATGGCTACACCTTC. Amino acid sequence: CASSPDRGNYGYTF.

This clone has only a few counts. The chain has TRBV7-3 and TRBJ1-2, with D maybe TRBD1 (5 bases). V was cut by 5 bases and J by 3 bases, with 16 bases left in between. This CDR3 is built from 15 residues. In germline, CDR1 is SGHTA, CDR2 FQGTGA. For the CDR3, the DNA is TGTGCCAGCAGCCCCGGCGGGGGAAATTACTATGGCTACACCTTC. This sequence encodes CASSPGGGNYYGYTF. Full variable domain (outside the CDR3, taken from reference TRBV7-3 and TRBJ1-2): GAGVSQTPSNKVTEKGKYVELRCDPISGHTALYWYRQSLGQGPEFLIYFQGTGAADDSGLPNDRFFAVRPEGSVSTLKIQRTERGDSAVYLCASSPGGGNYYGYTFGSGTRLTVV.

The J gene is TRBJ1-4, the V gene TRBV9, with D possibly being TRBD1 (6 bases). Germline V lookup: CDR1 SGDLS, CDR2 YYNGEE. This CDR3 contains 15 residues. Trimming took 1 base from V and 5 from J, leaving 12 bases between them. The CDR3 sequence is CASSVSTGQNEKLFF. In DNA form, the CDR3 reads TGTGCCAGCAGCGTATCAACAGGACAGAATGAAAAACTGTTTTTT.

The chain recombines TRBV3-1 (or the pseudogene TRBV3-2) with TRBJ2-7; 10 nucleotides agree with TRBD2. The CDR3 runs 15 residues. Germline V gene data show CDR1 as LGHDT and CDR2 as YNNKEL (reference sequence). Germline trimming cut 1 base from V and 3 bases from J; bases unmatched to any gene: 3. This chain's CDR3 is CASSQAGTSDYEQYF. The CDR3, as DNA: TGTGCCAGCAGCCAAGCCGGGACTAGCGACTACGAGCAGTACTTC.

V and J are TRBV4-1 and TRBJ2-7; D is ambiguous. Looked up from germline, CDR1 is MGHRA and CDR2 is YSYEKL. There are 14 residues in the CDR3. Trimming pared 1 base from V and 2 bases from J, leaving 9 bases between. CDR3 in DNA: TGCGCCAGCAGCCAAGGGGCACCACCCTACGAGCAGTACTTC. It is translated as CASSQGAPPYEQYF.

This clone was seen once. V and J are TRBV29-1 and TRBJ1-1; D ambiguous. CDR3 length equals 12 residues. V was clipped by 7 bases and J by 4 bases, with 13 bases between them. Germline values: CDR1 SQVTM, CDR2 ANQGSEA. The CDR3, as DNA: TGCAGCGGATGGGAGGGCCTCACTGAAGCTTTCTTT. Residues: CSGWEGLTEAFF. The full variable domain, its missing parts supplied by reference TRBV29-1 and TRBJ1-1, is SAVISQKPSRDICQRGTSLTIQCQVDSQVTMMFWYRQQPGQSLTLIATANQGSEATYESGFVIDKFPISRPNLTFSTLTVSNMSPEDSSIYLCSGWEGLTEAFFGQGTRLTVV.

V usage is TRBV3-1 (or the pseudogene TRBV3-2) and J usage is TRBJ2-2, with 10 nucleotides matching TRBD1. This CDR3 has 17 residues. CDR1 LGHDT and CDR2 YNNKEL come from the germline V gene (reference sequence). The ends lost 0 bases at V and 6 bases at J; junction bases unmatched: 7. This CDR3 reads CASSQDRDRGYPGELFF. CDR3 bases: TGTGCCAGCAGCCAAGACCGGGACAGGGGCTACCCCGGGGAGCTGTTTTTT.

This sequence joins TRBV19 and TRBJ1-1; D not certain. The CDR3 extends over 13 amino acids. Trimming pared 1 base from V and 4 bases from J, leaving 7 bases between. Germline-derived CDR1 and CDR2 are LNHDA and SQIVND (reference sequence). CDR3 sequence reads: CASSIAWATEAFF. The CDR3, as DNA: TGTGCCAGTAGTATAGCTTGGGCCACTGAAGCTTTCTTT.

The chain has TRBV7-2 and TRBJ2-7; D might be TRBD1 (6 bases). Germline assignment: CDR1 SGHTA and CDR2 FQGNSA. The CDR3 has 13 amino acids. Trimming pared 2 bases from V and 3 bases from J, leaving 8 bases between. The CDR3 nucleotides are TGTGCCAGCAGCTTACAGGGGAACTACGAGCAGTACTTC. Protein: CASSLQGNYEQYF.

V gene TRBV19 combines with J gene TRBJ1-5; weak D call: TRBD1 (6 bases). Germline V gene lookup returns CDR1 LNHDA and CDR2 SQIVND (reference sequence). This CDR3 has 13 residues. Trimming cost V 5 bases and J 6 bases, with 11 bases left between them. CDR3 bases: TGTGCCAGTAGTGCCGGGACATCTCAGCCCCAGCATTTT. Translated: CASSAGTSQPQHF.